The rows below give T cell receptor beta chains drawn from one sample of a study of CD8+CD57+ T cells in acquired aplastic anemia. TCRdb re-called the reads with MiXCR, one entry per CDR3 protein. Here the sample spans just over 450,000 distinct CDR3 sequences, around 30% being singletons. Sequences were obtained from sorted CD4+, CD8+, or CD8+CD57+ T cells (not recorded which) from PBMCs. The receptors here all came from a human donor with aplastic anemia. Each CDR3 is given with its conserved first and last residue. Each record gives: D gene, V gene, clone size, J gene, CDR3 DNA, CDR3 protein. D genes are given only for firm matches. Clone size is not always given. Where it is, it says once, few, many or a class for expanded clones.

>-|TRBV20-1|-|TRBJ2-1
TGCAGTGCCCCTGGTTACACTACGAGCTCCTACAATGAGCAGTTCTTC
CSAPGYTTSSYNEQFF
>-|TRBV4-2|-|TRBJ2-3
TGTGCCAGCAGCCAAGATTTGGGGGGTTCGGATACGCAGTATTTT
CASSQDLGGSDTQYF
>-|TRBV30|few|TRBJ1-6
TGTGCCTGGAGTGTACGGGGGACCGGTTCACCCCTCCACTTT
CAWSVRGTGSPLHF
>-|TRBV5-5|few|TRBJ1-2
TGTGCCAGCAGCTTGAACAGGGATGGCTATGGCTACACCTTC
CASSLNRDGYGYTF
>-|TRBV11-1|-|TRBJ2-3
TGTGCCAGCAGCTTCGGGACGGCAGGGGTAGATACGCAGTATTTT
CASSFGTAGVDTQYF
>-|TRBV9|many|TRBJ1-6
TGTGCCAGCAGCGTAGTGGGTGGGCCCCTCCACTTT
CASSVVGGPLHF
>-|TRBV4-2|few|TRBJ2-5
TGTGCCAGCAGCCAATCCTCACAGTACCAAGAGACCCAGTACTTC
CASSQSSQYQETQYF
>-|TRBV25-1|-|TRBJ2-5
TGTGCCAGCAGCAGGGACGTAGGGAAAGAGACCCAGTACTTC
CASSRDVGKETQYF
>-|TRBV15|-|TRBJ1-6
TGTGCCACCAGCCGAACGGCCCCCAGGGGAGCCCTCCACTTT
CATSRTAPRGALHF
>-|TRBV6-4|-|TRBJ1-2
TGTGCCAGCAGTGACTTTAGGACAGCGTTAAACTATGGCTACACCTTC
CASSDFRTALNYGYTF